The next 28 T cell receptor beta chains were all read from a single sample in a study of blood T cell repertoires in COVID-19. Using immunoSEQ multiplex PCR, the repertoire was profiled, and TCRdb retains in-frame clones only, with some absent. The data contain about 190,000 clones, almost 85% of them singletons. Specimen: peripheral blood. These receptors were obtained from a woman in her sixties or seventies with active or convalescent COVID-19.

The chain employs TRBV3-1 (or the pseudogene TRBV3-2) and TRBJ2-7, with TRBD1 as a possible D gene (6 bases). The CDR3 is 15 amino acids. CDR1 LGHDT and CDR2 YNNKEL come from the germline V gene (reference sequence). The V gene lost 4 bases and the J gene lost 1 base, with 14 bases spanning the gap. CDR3 sequence: CASSLGDKPSYEQYF. The CDR3 nucleotides read TGTGCCAGCAGCCTTGGGGACAAACCATCCTACGAGCAGTACTTC.

DNA of the CDR3: TGCGCCAGCAGCTTGGGAGGCCGGGGGTTAATTCAGGAGACCCAGTACTTC. Protein sequence: CASSLGGRGLIQETQYF. The chain recombines TRBV5-1 with TRBJ2-5, with D perhaps TRBD2 (6 bases). In germline, CDR1 is SGHRS, CDR2 YFSETQ. The CDR3 has 17 amino acids. V lost 0 bases to trimming and J lost 5 bases, with 20 bases between them.

The rearrangement joins TRBV15 to TRBJ1-2, with D tentatively TRBD1 (5 bases). Germline CDR1 reads LNHNV; CDR2 reads YYDKDF (reference sequence). The CDR3 has 15 amino acids. V shed 4 bases and J shed 0 bases, with 12 bases lying between them. The CDR3 DNA sequence: TGTGCCACCAGCATACGACAGTTATCTAACTATGGCTACACCTTC. It translates to CATSIRQLSNYGYTF. Full variable domain (rest looked up from reference TRBV15 and TRBJ1-2): DAMVIQNPRYQVTQFGKPVTLSCSQTLNHNVMYWYQQKSSQAPKLLFHYYDKDFNNEADTPDNFQSRRPNTSFCFLDIRSPGLGDTAMYLCATSIRQLSNYGYTFGSGTRLTVV.

V usage is TRBV7-9 and J usage is TRBJ2-7, with unresolved D. Per the germline V gene, CDR1 is SEHNR and CDR2 is FQNEAQ (reference sequence). The CDR3 extends over 12 amino acids. V was pared by 5 bases and J by 2 bases, with 7 bases between. The CDR3 loop reads CASSRTAYEQYF. CDR3 DNA: TGTGCCAGCAGCCGCACGGCCTACGAGCAGTACTTC. The variable domain in full, completed from reference TRBV7-9 and TRBJ2-7, reads DTGVSQNPRHKITKRGQNVTFRCDPISEHNRLYWYRQTLGQGPEFLTYFQNEAQLEKSRLLSDRFSAERPKGSFSTLEIQRTEQGDSAMYLCASSRTAYEQYFGPGTRLTVT.

A single count supports this clone. V gene TRBV5-1 combines with J gene TRBJ1-1, with TRBD1 as a possible D gene (5 bases). Trimming removed 4 bases at V and 0 bases at J, with 10 bases between. CDR3 size: 14 residues. CDR1 SGHRS and CDR2 YFSETQ come from the germline V gene. The CDR3 region has the DNA TGCGCCAGCAGCGCGGGACCGATGAACACTGAAGCTTTCTTT. It encodes CASSAGPMNTEAFF.

This clone has more than one count but fewer than ten. The chain links TRBV2 to TRBJ1-6; TRBD1 is a possible D gene (6 bases). This CDR3 is 14 amino acids long. CDR1 is SNHLY, CDR2 FYNNEI, per germline. V was shortened by 7 bases and J by 7 bases, with 14 bases between the two germline ends. For the CDR3, the DNA is TGTGCCAGCACGTGGGGGCAGCTCAATTCACCCCTCCACTTT. Its protein product is CASTWGQLNSPLHF. The full variable domain, in which reference TRBV2 and TRBJ1-6 provide the parts outside the CDR3, is EPEVTQTPSHQVTQMGQEVILRCVPISNHLYFYWYRQILGQKVEFLVSFYNNEISEKSEIFDDQFSVERPDGSNFTLKIRSTKLEDSAMYFCASTWGQLNSPLHFGNGTRLTVT.

The rearrangement joins TRBV7-9 to TRBJ2-1; TRBD2 matches 7 bases. The CDR3 has 17 residues. The V and J ends lost 5 bases and 7 bases, in that order; junction bases with no gene match: 17. Germline CDR1 SEHNR, CDR2 FQNEAQ (reference sequence). The CDR3 spells CASSPMGGRAWANEQFF. The CDR3 bases are TGTGCCAGCAGCCCTATGGGAGGGAGGGCCTGGGCGAATGAGCAGTTCTTC.

V and J are TRBV9 and TRBJ2-1, with 10 positions matching TRBD1. This CDR3 has 15 amino acids. Germline lookup yields CDR1 SGDLS and CDR2 YYNGEE. Unmatched junction bases numbered 9, after V lost 4 bases and J lost 8 bases. This chain's CDR3 is CASSFGQGGKYEQFF. The CDR3 DNA is TGTGCCAGCAGCTTCGGACAGGGGGGCAAATATGAGCAGTTCTTC.

V gene TRBV28 combines with J gene TRBJ2-1, with D perhaps TRBD2 (5 bases). CDR1 is MDHEN, CDR2 SYDVKM, per germline. The V gene lost 6 bases and the J gene lost 3 bases, with 12 bases spanning the gap. The CDR3 is made up of 14 amino acids. The DNA for the CDR3 is TGTGCCAGCAGGCAAACTAGAGTCTACAATGAGCAGTTCTTC. Translation gives CASRQTRVYNEQFF. The whole variable domain, remainder taken from reference TRBV28 and TRBJ2-1, is DVKVTQSSRYLVKRTGEKVFLECVQDMDHENMFWYRQDPGLGLRLIYFSYDVKMKEKGDIPEGYSVSREKKERFSLILESASTNQTSMYLCASRQTRVYNEQFFGPGTRLTVL.

The chain uses TRBV1 and TRBJ1-2; the table's TRBD1 call for D was not verified on the DNA. TRBV1 is a pseudogene locus. The CDR3 runs 12 residues. The CDR3 here is CTSSQGTYGYTF. The DNA for the CDR3 is TGCACCAGCAGCCAGGGGACATATGGCTACACCTTC.

The rearrangement joins TRBV7-6 to TRBJ2-5; perhaps TRBD1 as D (5 bases). CDR3 size: 15 residues. Trimming removed 5 bases at V and 1 base at J, with 14 bases between. Germline V gene sequence: CDR1 SGHVS, CDR2 FNYEAQ. CDR3 bases: TGTGCCAGCAGCCCCCGCGAGACAGCCCAAGAGACCCAGTACTTC. Translating it yields CASSPRETAQETQYF.

The chain recombines TRBV5-1 with TRBJ2-7; 11 bases match TRBD2. With V trimmed by 2 bases and J by 6 bases, 7 bases remained unmatched. CDR1 and CDR2 (germline): SGHRS, YFSETQ. The length of the CDR3 is 15 residues. The CDR3 coding sequence is TGCGCCAGCAGCTTCGGTAGCGGGAGGGGTAGCGAGCAGTACTTC. This encodes CASSFGSGRGSEQYF.

This chain connects TRBV21-1 to TRBJ2-7; TRBD1, the table's D call, was not compared with the DNA. TRBV21-1 is described as a pseudogene. This CDR3 is built from 14 residues. The CDR3 region is CASIPGTGVYEQYF. As DNA, the CDR3 is TGTGCCAGCATCCCCGGGACAGGGGTCTACGAGCAGTACTTC.

V usage is TRBV4-1 and J usage is TRBJ1-2, with D perhaps TRBD1 (5 bases). CDR3 size: 16 residues. Trimming left V 3 bases short and J 4 bases short, with 18 bases between. Germline lookup yields CDR1 MGHRA and CDR2 YSYEKL. The CDR3 sequence is CASSHENQGSFYGYTF. Written as DNA, the CDR3 is TGCGCCAGCAGCCACGAGAACCAGGGATCTTTCTATGGCTACACCTTC.

The chain combines TRBV19 with TRBJ1-2, with a tentative D call TRBD1 (6 bases). This CDR3 comprises 12 residues. The V gene lost 9 bases and the J gene lost 7 bases, with 15 bases spanning the gap. The germline gives CDR1 LNHDA, CDR2 SQIVND (reference sequence). The CDR3 protein is CASRRGGGGYTF. The CDR3 DNA reads TGTGCCAGCCGAAGGGGGGGAGGTGGCTACACCTTC.

V gene TRBV6-2 or TRBV6-3 combines with J gene TRBJ2-7, with a weak D call TRBD2 (5 bases). There are 14 residues in the CDR3. Germline loops: CDR1 MNHEY, CDR2 SVGEGT. Trimming took 2 bases from V and 1 from J, leaving 9 bases between them. CDR3 coding DNA: TGTGCCAGCAGTTACAGCGGCAGGTCCTACGAGCAGTACTTC. Its translation is CASSYSGRSYEQYF.

V usage is TRBV28 and J usage is TRBJ1-6; 10 bases are a match to TRBD1. Germline V gene lookup returns CDR1 MDHEN and CDR2 SYDVKM. The CDR3 length is 15 residues. Trimming at V came to 5 bases and at J to 10 bases, leaving 8 bases not matched to a gene. The CDR3 DNA follows: TGTGCCAGCAGTGCCGGGACAGGGGCACCATCACCCCTCCACTTT. This codes for CASSAGTGAPSPLHF.

V usage is TRBV2 and J usage is TRBJ2-3; D possibly corresponds to TRBD1 (6 bases). Germline V CDR1 and CDR2: SNHLY, FYNNEI. This CDR3 comprises 14 residues. V gave up 6 bases and J gave up 3 bases, with 13 bases separating them. CDR3 DNA sequence: TGTGCCAGCAGCCTGGACAGCCTAACAGATACGCAGTATTTT. It codes for CASSLDSLTDTQYF.

The count of this clone is one. This sequence joins TRBV4-1 and TRBJ2-4; 9 bases match TRBD1. CDR1 is MGHRA and CDR2 is YSYEKL in the germline V gene. The CDR3 runs to 18 residues. V lost 4 bases, J lost 2 bases, and 12 bases stayed unmatched. CDR3 loop: CASSPGSGQGLTKNIQYF. Written as DNA, the CDR3 is TGCGCCAGCAGCCCGGGATCGGGACAGGGTTTAACCAAAAACATTCAGTACTTC.

This chain uses TRBV5-6 with TRBJ1-4; D gene uncertain. The germline V and J ends were trimmed by 2 bases and 8 bases, with 10 bases remaining between them. The CDR3 contains 13 residues. CDR1 SGHDT and CDR2 YYEEEE come from the germline V gene. The CDR3 loop is CASSFWRREKLFF. CDR3 nucleotide sequence: TGTGCCAGCAGCTTCTGGCGGAGGGAAAAACTGTTTTTT.

The chain recombines TRBV27 with TRBJ2-7; 10 bases agree with TRBD2. Trimming removed 8 bases from V and 6 bases from J; junction bases left unmatched: 7. The CDR3 length is 13 residues. CDR1 and CDR2 from the germline V gene are MNHEY and SMNVEV (reference sequence). In DNA form, the CDR3 reads TGTGCCAGCCGGGCTAGCGGGAGTACCGAGCAGTACTTC. The encoded protein is CASRASGSTEQYF.

The rearrangement links TRBV12-3 or TRBV12-4 to TRBJ2-7, with D perhaps TRBD1 (6 bases). CDR3 length equals 13 residues. V shed 8 bases and J shed 4 bases, with 15 bases lying between them. CDR3 region: CASSWGPGYEQYF. The CDR3 DNA sequence: TGTGCCAGCTCTTGGGGGCCCGGTTACGAGCAGTACTTC.

The chain recombines TRBV2 with TRBJ1-6; D unclear. V was cut by 5 bases and J by 4 bases, with 9 bases left in between. The CDR3 covers 14 residues. CDR1 and CDR2 (germline): SNHLY, FYNNEI. CDR3 amino acids: CASSTSKYNSPLHF. The CDR3, as DNA: TGTGCCAGCAGTACGTCTAAATATAATTCACCCCTCCACTTT. Together with reference TRBV2 and TRBJ1-6, the CDR3 gives the full variable domain: EPEVTQTPSHQVTQMGQEVILRCVPISNHLYFYWYRQILGQKVEFLVSFYNNEISEKSEIFDDQFSVERPDGSNFTLKIRSTKLEDSAMYFCASSTSKYNSPLHFGNGTRLTVT.

The rearrangement links TRBV6-5 to TRBJ1-5; 7 bases match TRBD1. CDR1 MNHEY and CDR2 SVGAGI come from the germline V gene. There are 15 residues in the CDR3. The V gene end was trimmed by 4 bases and the J gene end by 7 bases; junction bases not matched to a gene: 10. The DNA of the CDR3 is TGTGCCAGCAGTTTGGCAGGGGGATTCGGACAGCCCCAGCATTTT. This sequence encodes CASSLAGGFGQPQHF.

This rearrangement joins TRBV18 to TRBJ1-6, with 7 bases aligning to TRBD1. J gave up 7 bases and V 5 bases, and 2 bases lay outside the gene matches. The length of the CDR3 is 13 residues. Per the germline V gene, CDR1 is KGHSH and CDR2 is LQKENI. The CDR3, as DNA: TGTGCCAGCTCAACAGGGGCGAATTCACCCCTCCACTTT. It yields the protein CASSTGANSPLHF.

The chain joins TRBV18 to TRBJ2-1; the match to TRBD1 covers 7 bases. V lost 1 base to trimming and J lost 10 bases; unmatched junction nucleotides: 13. In germline, CDR1 is KGHSH, CDR2 LQKENI. This CDR3 is built from 16 residues. The CDR3 spells CASSPLLDRVIVEQFF. CDR3 DNA sequence: TGTGCCAGCTCACCACTTCTAGACAGGGTAATTGTCGAGCAGTTCTTC.

In nucleotides, the CDR3 is TGTGCCAGCAGTTTGGGGAGGGGCCCCCTTGATACGCAGTATTTT. Translation gives CASSLGRGPLDTQYF. V is TRBV28 and J is TRBJ2-3, with 7 bases that match TRBD2. Germline lookup yields CDR1 MDHEN and CDR2 SYDVKM. The trim removed 3 bases at V and 6 bases at J, leaving 9 bases unmatched. This CDR3 comprises 15 residues.

CDR3 in DNA: TGCAGCGGGTGGACAGGGAGAGCTAGTAACACTGAAGCTTTCTTT. This translates into CSGWTGRASNTEAFF. The chain recombines TRBV29-1 with TRBJ1-1; 8 positions agree with TRBD1. The CDR3 consists of 15 residues. The germline V gene encodes CDR1 SQVTM and CDR2 ANQGSEA. Germline trimming cut 7 bases from V and 2 bases from J; bases unmatched to any gene: 12.